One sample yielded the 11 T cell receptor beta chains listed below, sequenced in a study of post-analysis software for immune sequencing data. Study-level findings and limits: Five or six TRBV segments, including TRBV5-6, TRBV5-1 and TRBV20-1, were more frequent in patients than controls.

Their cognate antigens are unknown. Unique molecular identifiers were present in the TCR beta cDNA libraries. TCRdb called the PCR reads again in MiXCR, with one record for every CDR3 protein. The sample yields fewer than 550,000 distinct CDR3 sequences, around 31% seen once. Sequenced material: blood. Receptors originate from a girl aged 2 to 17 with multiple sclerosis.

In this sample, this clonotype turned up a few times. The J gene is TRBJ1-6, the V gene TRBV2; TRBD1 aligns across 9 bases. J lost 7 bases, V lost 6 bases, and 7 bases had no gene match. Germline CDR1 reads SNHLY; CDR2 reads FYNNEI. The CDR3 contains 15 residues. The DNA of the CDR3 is TGTGCCAGCAGATTTCAAACAGGGGGCAATTCACCCCTCCACTTT. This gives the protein CASRFQTGGNSPLHF.

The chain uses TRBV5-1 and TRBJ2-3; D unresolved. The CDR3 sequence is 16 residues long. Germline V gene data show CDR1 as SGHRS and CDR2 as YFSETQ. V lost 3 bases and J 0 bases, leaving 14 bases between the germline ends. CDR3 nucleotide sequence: TGCGCCAGCAGCTGGAACGACGCACCTAGCACAGATACGCAGTATTTT. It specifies CASSWNDAPSTDTQYF.

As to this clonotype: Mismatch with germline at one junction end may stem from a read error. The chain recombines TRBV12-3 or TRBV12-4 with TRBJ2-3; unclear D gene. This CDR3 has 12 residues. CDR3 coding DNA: TGTGCCATCAGTGAGTCGGTCAGTACGCAGTATTTT. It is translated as CAISESVSTQYF.

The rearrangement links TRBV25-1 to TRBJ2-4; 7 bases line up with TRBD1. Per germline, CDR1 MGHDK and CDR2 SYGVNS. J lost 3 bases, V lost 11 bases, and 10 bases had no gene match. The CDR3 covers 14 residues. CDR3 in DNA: TGTGCCGGCCCAAAAACAGGGGTCAAAAACATTCAGTACTTC. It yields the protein CAGPKTGVKNIQYF.

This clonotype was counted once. The CDR3 bases are TGTGCCAGCAACCAAGGCCCTGGCATCTCCTACAATGAGCAGTACTTC. Residues: CASNQGPGISYNEQYF. The genes are TRBV7-2 and TRBJ2-1; no reliable D call. The tail of the sequence fits TRBJ2-7 better, so the J call may be wrong. In germline, CDR1 is SGHTA, CDR2 FQGNSA. The CDR3 is 16 residues long.

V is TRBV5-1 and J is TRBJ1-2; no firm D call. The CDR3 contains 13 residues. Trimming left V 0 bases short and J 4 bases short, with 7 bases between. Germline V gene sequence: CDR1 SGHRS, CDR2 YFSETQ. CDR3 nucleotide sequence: TGCGCCAGCAGCTTGGGAGATACCTATGGCTACACCTTC. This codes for CASSLGDTYGYTF.

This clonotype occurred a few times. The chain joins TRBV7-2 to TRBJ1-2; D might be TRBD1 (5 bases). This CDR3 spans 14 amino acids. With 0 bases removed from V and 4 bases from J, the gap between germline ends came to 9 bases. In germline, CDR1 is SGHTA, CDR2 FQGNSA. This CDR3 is CASSLAGGIYGYTF. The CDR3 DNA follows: TGTGCCAGCAGCTTAGCTGGGGGTATCTATGGCTACACCTTC. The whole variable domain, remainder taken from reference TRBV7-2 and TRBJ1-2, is GAGVSQSPSNKVTEKGKDVELRCDPISGHTALYWYRQSLGQGLEFLIYFQGNSAPDKSGLPSDRFSAERTGGSVSTLTIQRTQQEDSAVYLCASSLAGGIYGYTFGSGTRLTVV.

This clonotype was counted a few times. DNA of the CDR3: TGCAGTGCTAGTTACTCGACAGGCTCCTACGAGCAGTACTTC. This encodes CSASYSTGSYEQYF. The chain links TRBV20-1 to TRBJ2-7, with D possibly being TRBD1 (6 bases). V shed 3 bases and J shed 0 bases, with 12 bases lying between them. Germline loops: CDR1 DFQATT, CDR2 SNEGSKA (reference sequence). CDR3 length: 14 residues.

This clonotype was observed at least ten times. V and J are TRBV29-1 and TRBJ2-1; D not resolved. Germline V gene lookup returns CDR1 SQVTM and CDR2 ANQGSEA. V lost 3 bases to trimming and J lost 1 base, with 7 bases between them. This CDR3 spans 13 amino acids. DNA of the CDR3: TGCAGCGTTGAGTCGAGTTCCTACAATGAGCAGTTCTTC. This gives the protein CSVESSSYNEQFF.

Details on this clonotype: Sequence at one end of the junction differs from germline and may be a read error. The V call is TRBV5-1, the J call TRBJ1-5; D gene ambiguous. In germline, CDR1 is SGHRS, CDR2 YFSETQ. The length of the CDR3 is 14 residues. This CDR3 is CASSFDGNNRPQHF. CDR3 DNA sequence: TGCGCCAGCAGCTTCGACGGAAACAATCGGCCCCAGCATTTT.

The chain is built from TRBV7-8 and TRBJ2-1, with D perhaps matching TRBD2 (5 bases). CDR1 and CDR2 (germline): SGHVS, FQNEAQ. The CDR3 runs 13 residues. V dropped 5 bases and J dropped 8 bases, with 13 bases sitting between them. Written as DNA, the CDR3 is TGTGCCAGCAGCAATATACTAGTTCATGAGCAGTTCTTC. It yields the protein CASSNILVHEQFF.